This entry features one T cell receptor (beta chain) sequence. Germline loops: CDR1 GTSNPN, CDR2 SVGIG (reference sequence). The CDR3 length is 15 residues. Trimming pared 0 bases from V and 0 bases from J, leaving 9 bases between. The data originate from a study of blood T cell repertoires in COVID-19. Study context: COVID-19 samples from acute and convalescent phases originated in the United States, Italy and Spain. PBMCs, B-cell-depleted T cells, or T cells were the source of the cDNA or gDNA that made up the material.

The table came from immunoSEQ multiplex PCR; TCRdb's copy has only in-frame clones and leaves some out. The sample carries 70,000 to 100,000 clones, 80% to 90% recorded once. One Seattle source followed patients from active infection through their disease course. Sequenced material: peripheral blood. The receptor comes from a man in his forties or fifties with COVID-19, enrolled during active disease. The chain links TRBV30 to TRBJ2-1; tentatively, D is TRBD2 (5 bases). CDR3 loop: CAWSVGGLSYNEQFF. For the CDR3, the DNA is TGTGCCTGGAGTGTAGGCGGGCTCTCCTACAATGAGCAGTTCTTC.